This T cell receptor (beta chain) comes out of a study of T cells in Graves' hyperthyroidism and ophthalmopathy. Study background: It was at initial diagnosis, before any treatment, that peripheral blood was collected. Study-level points and caveats: Most clonotypes expanded in the thyroid (above 0.001) were also present in blood. Separation of ophthalmopathy from stable hyperthyroidism was achieved by a 13 V-J model.

Amplification targeted TCR beta CDR3 regions from RNA transcripts. The HTBI primer set drove a first-round RT-PCR of the TCR CDR3. Each CDR3 protein gets one entry after TCRdb re-called the multiplex PCR reads with MiXCR. The table records 500,000 or so distinct CDR3 sequences, about 16% of them present only once. The germline V gene has CDR1 KGHSY and CDR2 FQNENV. The CDR3 contains 15 residues. V gave up 0 bases and J gave up 3 bases, with 9 bases separating them. This clonotype was found many times. Antigen specificity is unknown. Diagnosing involved the use of clinical symptoms, serum thyroxine and TRAb, thyroid ultrasound and orbital computed tomography.

Sequenced sample: blood. The chain has TRBV16 and TRBJ1-5; D is ambiguous. This TCR derives from a young woman with Graves' ophthalmopathy. The DNA for the CDR3 is TGTGCCAGCAGCCAATCGGGCGTGGACAATCAGCCCCAGCATTTT. The encoded protein is CASSQSGVDNQPQHF. Combining the CDR3 with reference TRBV16 and TRBJ1-5 gives the whole variable domain GEEVAQTPKHLVRGEGQKAKLYCAPIKGHSYVFWYQQVLKNEFKFLISFQNENVFDETGMPKERFSAKCLPNSPCSLEIQATKLEDSAVYFCASSQSGVDNQPQHFGDGTRLSIL.